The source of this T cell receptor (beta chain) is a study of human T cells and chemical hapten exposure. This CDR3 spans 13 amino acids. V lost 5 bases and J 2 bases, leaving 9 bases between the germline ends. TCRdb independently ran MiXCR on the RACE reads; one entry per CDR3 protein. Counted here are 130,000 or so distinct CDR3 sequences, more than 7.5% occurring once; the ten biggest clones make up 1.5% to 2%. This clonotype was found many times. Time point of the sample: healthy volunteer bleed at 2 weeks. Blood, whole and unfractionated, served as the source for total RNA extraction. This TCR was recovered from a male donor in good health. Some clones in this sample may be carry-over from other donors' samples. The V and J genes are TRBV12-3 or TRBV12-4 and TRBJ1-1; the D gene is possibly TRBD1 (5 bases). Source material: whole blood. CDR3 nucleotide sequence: TGTGCCAGCAGTACAGGTCCCAACACTGAAGCTTTCTTT. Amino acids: CASSTGPNTEAFF.